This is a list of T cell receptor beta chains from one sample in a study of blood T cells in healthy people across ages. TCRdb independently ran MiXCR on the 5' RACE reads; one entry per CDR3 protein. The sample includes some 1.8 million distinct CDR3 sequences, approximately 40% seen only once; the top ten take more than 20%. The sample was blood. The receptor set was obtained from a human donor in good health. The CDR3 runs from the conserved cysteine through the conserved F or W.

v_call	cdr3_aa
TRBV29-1	CSVRTGSIYGYTF
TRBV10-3	CAISETRKGAVGTNEQFF
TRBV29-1	CSVVNWRGEQYF
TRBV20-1	CSANGAGELFF
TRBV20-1	CSAGDRGGDQPQHF
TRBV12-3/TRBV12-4	CASSFTTDFYGYTF
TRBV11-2	CASSLETVPAVFF
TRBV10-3	CAISPIAGGSDTQYF
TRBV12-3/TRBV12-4	CASSSTTGPNTEAFF
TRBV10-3	CAIGEAVAGPYEQYF
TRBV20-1	CSARGRRIVSYNEQFF
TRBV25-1	CASRYRDSLHF
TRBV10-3	CAISETGTSFTDTQYF
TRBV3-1	CASSQGPPGQVINGYTF
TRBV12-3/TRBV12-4	CASIKGVAGVGETQYF
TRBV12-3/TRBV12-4	CASSLDSLYTQYF
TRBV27	CASTTGDSTGYTF
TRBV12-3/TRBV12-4	CASSLTVGENYGYTF
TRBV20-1	CSARKQGISADTQYF
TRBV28	CASSPFGRGEQYF
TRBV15	CATSRYPEGDTEAFF
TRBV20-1	CSASSRTSVGEQFF
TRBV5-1	CASKRTGEISPLHF
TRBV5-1	CASRRVGPSYEQYF